These T cell receptor beta chains were read from a single sample in a study of shared clonotypes between healthy human individuals. Sequencing used immunoSEQ multiplex PCR; TCRdb keeps in-frame clones, though not all of them. The data contain about 2 million clones, 85% to 95% of them singletons. Material: naive CD8+ T cells sorted from blood. The origin of the receptors is a man younger than 35 in good health. CDR3s include the opening cysteine and the closing phenylalanine or tryptophan. D genes are given only for firm matches. A row's size may be missing; if present it is once, few, many or a size class.

TRBV25-1	TRBJ2-7	TRBD1	-	TGTGCCAGCAGTGACGGACAGGGTCCTTACGAGCAGTACTTC	CASSDGQGPYEQYF
TRBV28	TRBJ2-2	TRBD1	-	TGTGCCAGCATACAGGGGCTGAACACCGGGGAGCTGTTTTTT	CASIQGLNTGELFF
TRBV7-3	TRBJ2-7	-	once	TGTGCCAGCAGCCCGAACCCGGGACTGGAGCAGTACTTC	CASSPNPGLEQYF
TRBV20-1	TRBJ2-7	-	-	TGCAGTGCGAATGACAGATATAGAGTTTTC	CSANDRYRVF
TRBV4-3	TRBJ2-4	-	-	TGCGCCAGCAGCCAAGAGTCTAGTGCTGAAGATTTGGCCAAAAACATTCAGTACTTC	CASSQESSAEDLAKNIQYF
TRBV19	TRBJ1-1	-	-	TGTGCCAGTAGTATGCAGCTTGAAGCTTTCTTT	CASSMQLEAFF
TRBV5-8	TRBJ1-2	-	-	TGTGCCAGCAGGGCAGGGGACTATGGCTACACCTTC	CASRAGDYGYTF
TRBV11-2	TRBJ2-2	-	-	TGTGCCAGCAGCTTAGTTTCAGGGCCTACCGGGGAGCTGTTTTTT	CASSLVSGPTGELFF
TRBV6-5	TRBJ2-2	-	-	TGTGCCAGCAGTCCTACAGGGCAAAACACCGGGGAGCTGTTTTTT	CASSPTGQNTGELFF
TRBV9	TRBJ2-1	-	-	TGTGCCAGCAGCCCGGCAGGGAACGAGCAGTTCTTC	CASSPAGNEQFF
TRBV6-6	TRBJ1-1	TRBD1	once	TGTGCCAGCAGTTACCAGGGGGGAGCTTTCTTT	CASSYQGGAFF
TRBV9	TRBJ1-6	-	-	TGTGCCAGCAGCGTGGACCCGTCCTCCTATAATTCACCCCTCCACTTT	CASSVDPSSYNSPLHF
TRBV6-5	TRBJ2-5	-	-	TGCGCCAGCAGTTACTTGACAGGACAAGAGACCCAGTACTTC	CASSYLTGQETQYF
TRBV7-8	TRBJ1-1	-	once	TGTGCCAGCAGCTTAGCGGGGGTGGGCACTGAAGCTTTCTTT	CASSLAGVGTEAFF
TRBV19	TRBJ1-1	-	-	TGTGCCAGTAGCACTACCAGGGACACTGAAGCTTTCTTT	CASSTTRDTEAFF
TRBV4-3	TRBJ2-7	TRBD1	-	TGCGCCAGCAGCCAAGCAGAGACAGGGGGCTACGAGCAGTACTTC	CASSQAETGGYEQYF
TRBV2	TRBJ2-7	-	-	TGTGCCAGCTACTCGGGTAACGAGCAGTACTTC	CASYSGNEQYF
TRBV4-3	TRBJ2-7	-	-	TGCGCCAGCAGCCAATTTGGAGGCTACGAGCAGTACTTC	CASSQFGGYEQYF
TRBV4-3	TRBJ1-2	-	-	TGCGCCAGCAGCCCACGGGTGACAGCTAACTATGGCTACACCTTC	CASSPRVTANYGYTF
TRBV29-1	TRBJ2-7	-	-	TGCAGCGTTGTTGGAGGGCAAGCCTACGAGCAGTACTTC	CSVVGGQAYEQYF
TRBV15	TRBJ2-1	TRBD2	-	TGTGCCACCAGCAGAGCCACTAGCGGGAGAGATGAGCAGTTCTTC	CATSRATSGRDEQFF
TRBV30	TRBJ1-1	-	-	TGTGCCTGGAGTGTAGGTCCTTTTGAAGCTTTCTTT	CAWSVGPFEAFF
TRBV4-3	TRBJ2-6	TRBD1	-	TGCGCCAGCAGCCAAGGGATCTCAGGGGGCTCTGGGGCCAACGTCCTGACTTTC	CASSQGISGGSGANVLTF
TRBV19	TRBJ2-5	-	-	TGTGCCAGTAGGCCTTCCTACTACTACCAAGAGACCCAGTACTTC	CASRPSYYYQETQYF
TRBV7-2	TRBJ2-5	TRBD1	few	TGTGCCAGCAGCCAACAGGGGAAGACCCAGTACTTC	CASSQQGKTQYF
TRBV6-6	TRBJ2-1	-	-	TGTGCCAGCAGTTACTTAGCGGAGCGCGGCTACAATGAGCAGTTCTTC	CASSYLAERGYNEQFF
TRBV28	TRBJ2-7	-	-	TGTGCCAGCAGTTTAATGGGGACAAACTACGAGCAGTACTTC	CASSLMGTNYEQYF